Below, 20 T cell receptor beta chains from the same sample are listed, as sequenced in a study of control samples from healthy donors and cancer patients. Method: immunoSEQ multiplex PCR; TCRdb's copy keeps in-frame clones and lacks some. The repertoire holds some 130,000 clones, with about 93% as singletons. The specimen sequenced was PBMCs. Receptors were obtained from a man aged 50-59 years with head and neck cancer.

J is TRBJ2-6 and V is TRBV6-5; D is unclear. The CDR3 has 14 residues. Germline CDR1 reads MNHEY; CDR2 reads SVGAGI. V shed 3 bases and J shed 3 bases, with 6 bases lying between them. CDR3 nucleotide sequence: TGTGCCAGCAGTTATTTTGGTGGGGCCAACGTCCTGACTTTC. Translated, it gives CASSYFGGANVLTF.

The gene calls are TRBV2 and TRBJ2-5, with D perhaps matching TRBD2 (6 bases). The length of the CDR3 is 13 residues. V lost 5 bases, J lost 5 bases, and 12 bases lay in between. CDR1 and CDR2 from the germline V gene are SNHLY and FYNNEI. Written as DNA, the CDR3 is TGTGCCAGCAGTACTACGGCGGGGGAGACCCAGTACTTC. It codes for CASSTTAGETQYF.

J is TRBJ2-1 and V is TRBV15; TRBD2 agrees at 9 bases. The length of the CDR3 is 16 residues. Losses at the gene ends were 3 bases for V and 2 bases for J; bases not matched to a gene: 5. The germline gives CDR1 LNHNV, CDR2 YYDKDF (reference sequence). The CDR3, as DNA: TGTGCCACCAGCAGGGCTAGCGGGGCGGCCTACAATGAGCAGTTCTTC. It is translated as CATSRASGAAYNEQFF.

This chain joins TRBV6-2 or TRBV6-3 and TRBJ2-1; TRBD1 might be the D (8 bases). Trimming removed 6 bases at V and 3 bases at J, with 27 bases between. Per germline, CDR1 MNHEY and CDR2 SVGEGT. The CDR3 length is 19 residues. DNA of the CDR3: TGTGCCAGCAGCTCAATTACAGGGGGGGGTGCTTGGATCTACAATGAGCAGTTCTTC. The encoded protein is CASSSITGGGAWIYNEQFF.

V is TRBV21-1 and J is TRBJ1-6; TRBD1 is the table's D call and was not checked against the DNA. TRBV21-1 is noted as a pseudogene. CDR3 length: 19 residues. The CDR3 DNA reads as TGTGCCAGCATCCTATCTGAAGGGACAGGGATATCCTATAATTCACCCCTCCACTTT. This sequence encodes CASILSEGTGISYNSPLHF.

The gene calls are TRBV10-2 and TRBJ2-5, with D perhaps TRBD1 (6 bases). Trimming stripped 6 bases from V and 1 base from J, with 9 bases between. CDR3 size: 13 residues. CDR1 is WSHSY and CDR2 is SAAADI in the germline V gene. CDR3 bases: TGCGCCAGCAGAGGACAGCCCCAAGAGACCCAGTACTTC. This encodes CASRGQPQETQYF.

This chain links TRBV11-1 with TRBJ2-7; D is perhaps TRBD1 (5 bases). V lost 0 bases to trimming and J lost 6 bases, with 6 bases between them. Germline-derived CDR1 and CDR2 are SGHAT and FQDESV (reference sequence). The CDR3 spans 12 residues. Here the CDR3 DNA reads TGTGCCAGCAGCTTAGCAGGGGTCGAGCAGTACTTC. It yields the protein CASSLAGVEQYF.

J is TRBJ1-2 and V is TRBV18, with no clear D. The CDR3 length is 15 residues. Per the germline V gene, CDR1 is KGHSH and CDR2 is LQKENI. Trimming pared 3 bases from V and 4 bases from J, leaving 15 bases between. The CDR3 coding sequence is TGTGCCAGCTCACCCAGCCAGGACCACCTCTATGGCTACACCTTC. Translating gives CASSPSQDHLYGYTF.

As for this clone: The sample carries other DNA sequences with the same CDR3. The chain uses TRBV19 and TRBJ2-7, with a possible D match to TRBD2 (5 bases). The germline V and J ends were trimmed by 0 bases and 0 bases, with 6 bases remaining between them. The length of the CDR3 is 14 residues. Germline V gene data show CDR1 as LNHDA and CDR2 as SQIVND (reference sequence). The CDR3 spells CASSIDRGSYEQYF. In nucleotides, the CDR3 is TGTGCCAGTAGTATAGACCGGGGCTCCTACGAGCAGTACTTC. The entire variable domain, with the rest obtained from reference TRBV19 and TRBJ2-7, is as follows: DGGITQSPKYLFRKEGQNVTLSCEQNLNHDAMYWYRQDPGQGLRLIYYSQIVNDFQKGDIAEGYSVSREKKESFPLTVTSAQKNPTAFYLCASSIDRGSYEQYFGPGTRLTVT.

This chain uses TRBV28 with TRBJ1-4, with 8 bases that match TRBD1. Germline CDR1 and CDR2: MDHEN and SYDVKM. CDR3 size: 15 residues. Trimming cost V 2 bases and J 5 bases; bases outside gene matches: 4. CDR3 sequence: CASSLRGQANEKLFF. The CDR3 coding sequence is TGTGCCAGCAGTTTACGGGGACAGGCGAATGAAAAACTGTTTTTT.

The chain has TRBV19 and TRBJ2-6; D gene unclear. V lost 2 bases, J lost 0 bases, and 8 bases lay in between. The germline V gene has CDR1 LNHDA and CDR2 SQIVND (reference sequence). This CDR3 spans 16 amino acids. The DNA for the CDR3 is TGTGCCAGTAGTATACAGGTTATCTCTGGGGCCAACGTCCTGACTTTC. Translated: CASSIQVISGANVLTF.

V gene TRBV7-6 combines with J gene TRBJ2-5, with D possibly TRBD2 on 7 matching bases. The CDR3 is 15 amino acids. Trimming pared 5 bases from V and 8 bases from J, leaving 21 bases between. Germline assignment: CDR1 SGHVS and CDR2 FNYEAQ. The CDR3 region has the DNA TGTGCCAGCAGCCTCCAGGGAGGGGGGGAAAGCACCCAGTACTTC. Protein product: CASSLQGGGESTQYF.

The chain couples TRBV29-1 to TRBJ1-1; D might be TRBD1 (5 bases). V lost 6 bases to trimming and J lost 7 bases, with 12 bases between them. CDR1 SQVTM and CDR2 ANQGSEA come from the germline V gene. This CDR3 comprises 11 residues. The CDR3 region has the DNA TGCAGCGTGGACACGGCCTTTGAAGCTTTCTTT. This encodes CSVDTAFEAFF.

V usage is TRBV30 and J usage is TRBJ1-2, with TRBD1 matching over 9 bases. The V gene's germline CDR1 is GTSNPN and CDR2 SVGIG (reference sequence). With 3 bases clipped from V and 5 bases from J, the junction kept 7 bases outside the gene matches. The CDR3 runs to 14 residues. The CDR3: CAWRVQGTGYGYTF. DNA of the CDR3: TGTGCCTGGAGGGTACAGGGGACAGGGTATGGCTACACCTTC.

V usage is TRBV4-2 and J usage is TRBJ1-5, with D perhaps TRBD1 (6 bases). The CDR3 extends over 15 amino acids. Germline V gene data show CDR1 as LGHNA and CDR2 as YNFKEQ. Trimming took off 1 base at V and 7 bases at J, with 14 bases between the two ends. In DNA, the CDR3 is TGTGCCAGCAGCCAAGGGGGGCGGGGCGGCCAGCCCCAGCATTTT. Its protein product is CASSQGGRGGQPQHF.

CDR3 sequence (DNA): TGTGCCAGCAGTCTAGCGGGGAGGACAGATACGCAGTATTTT. Its translation: CASSLAGRTDTQYF. The chain combines TRBV6-6 with TRBJ2-3, with 9 bases fitting TRBD2. Germline values: CDR1 MNHNY, CDR2 SVGAGI (reference sequence). This CDR3 spans 14 amino acids. J lost 3 bases, V lost 5 bases, and 3 bases had no gene match.

This clone has a single count. The V and J genes are TRBV18 and TRBJ2-3, with D perhaps TRBD2 (5 bases). V lost 1 base and J lost 0, with 14 bases in between. The germline V gene has CDR1 KGHSH and CDR2 LQKENI. The CDR3 spans 17 residues. The CDR3, as DNA: TGTGCCAGCTCACCACTTGGCGGGCCATCTAGCACAGATACGCAGTATTTT. Translating gives CASSPLGGPSSTDTQYF.

The rearrangement links TRBV7-3 to TRBJ1-2; 11 positions match TRBD1. Trimming cost V 6 bases and J 7 bases; bases outside gene matches: 4. CDR1 SGHTA and CDR2 FQGTGA come from the germline V gene. This CDR3 has 13 residues. CDR3 residues: CASRAGTGGGYTF. The CDR3 DNA reads as TGTGCCAGCAGGGCTGGGACAGGGGGTGGCTACACCTTC.

The V and J genes are TRBV7-9 and TRBJ2-7; 10 positions agree with TRBD1. The CDR3 has 17 residues. In germline, CDR1 is SEHNR, CDR2 FQNEAQ (reference sequence). V gave up 3 bases and J gave up 5 bases; unmatched junction bases: 13. In nucleotides, the CDR3 is TGTGCCAGCAGCTTGGAAATGGGGGGACAGGGGATCGACGAGCAGTACTTC. Amino acids: CASSLEMGGQGIDEQYF.

The chain links TRBV12-3 or TRBV12-4 to TRBJ2-1; no clear D gene. The CDR3 runs to 12 residues. V gave up 6 bases and J gave up 8 bases, with 11 bases separating them. CDR3 DNA: TGTGCCAGCAGGGCCGGGTGGGATGAGCAGTTCTTC. It codes for CASRAGWDEQFF.